A selection of T cell receptor beta chains follows, all from one sample in a study of T-cell memory formation after mild COVID-19. TCRdb called the 5' RACE reads again in MiXCR, with one record for every CDR3 protein. The sample consists of just under 550,000 distinct CDR3 sequences, about a fifth of them appearing once. The specimen sequenced was PBMCs or a T cell subset sorted from them (not recorded which). The receptors come from an adult woman who had mild COVID-19 (a few samples of this study predate the infection). Cell type and time point are not known. Each CDR3 is given with its conserved first and last residue. The D gene is left open where the match is weak. Clone size is shown for a subset of rows, as once, few, many or a class of expanded clone.

CASTTPTGRSSYEQYF	TGTGCCAGCACCACACCGACAGGGAGAAGCTCCTACGAGCAGTACTTC	TRBD1	TRBV7-9	few	TRBJ2-7
CATSRDGSNFSGTQFF	TGTGCCACCAGCAGAGACGGATCGAATTTTAGCGGGACGCAGTTCTTC	TRBD2	TRBV15	few	TRBJ2-1
CASRALPTGGTQYF	TGTGCCAGCAGGGCCCTTCCGACGGGTGGTACGCAGTATTTT	-	TRBV27	-	TRBJ2-3
CSAFLSESTDTQYF	TGCAGCGCTTTCCTCAGCGAGTCCACAGATACGCAGTATTTT	-	TRBV29-1	few	TRBJ2-3
CASSFWASHETQYF	TGTGCCAGCAGCTTCTGGGCTAGTCATGAGACCCAGTACTTC	-	TRBV7-9	-	TRBJ2-5
CATTPFFF	TGTGCCACCACGCCGTTCTTCTTC	-	TRBV24-1	-	TRBJ2-1
CASGKRSSGNTIYF	TGTGCCAGCGGAAAAAGGAGCTCTGGAAACACCATATATTTT	-	TRBV12-3/TRBV12-4	-	TRBJ1-3
CASSATGLDAGELFF	TGTGCCAGCAGCGCGACAGGACTAGATGCCGGGGAGCTGTTTTTT	-	TRBV9	once	TRBJ2-2
CASSQDIGQGNYEQYF	TGTGCCAGCAGCCAAGATATCGGCCAGGGTAACTACGAGCAGTACTTC	-	TRBV4-2	few	TRBJ2-7
CASSPKPGGENTIYF	TGCGCCAGCAGCCCCAAGCCGGGGGGCGAAAACACCATATATTTT	-	TRBV5-1	-	TRBJ1-3
CASSLKLTRSSYEQYF	TGTGCCAGCAGCTTGAAGTTAACCAGGAGCTCCTACGAGCAGTACTTC	-	TRBV5-6	-	TRBJ2-7
CAISERGLAAGETQYF	TGTGCCATCAGTGAGCGAGGTCTAGCGGCAGGGGAGACCCAGTACTTC	TRBD2	TRBV10-3	-	TRBJ2-5
CAISDRGLPQETQYF	TGTGCCATCAGTGATCGGGGACTACCCCAAGAGACCCAGTACTTC	TRBD2	TRBV10-3	-	TRBJ2-5
CASSDGSQATAGELIF	TGTGCCAGCAGCGACGGATCCCAGGCCACCGCCGGGGAGCTGATTTTT	-	TRBV7-6	once	TRBJ2-2
CASRRGSGGYTF	TGTGCCAGCAGGAGGGGGTCGGGTGGCTACACCTTC	-	TRBV9	-	TRBJ1-2
CASSFGSFQDTQYF	TGCGCCAGCAGCTTTGGGTCTTTCCAGGATACGCAGTATTTT	-	TRBV5-1	-	TRBJ2-3
CASRVTWAGDEQFF	TGTGCCAGCAGGGTGACTTGGGCGGGCGATGAGCAGTTCTTC	-	TRBV7-9	few	TRBJ2-1
CASSVGHWGSEQYF	TGTGCCAGCAGCGTAGGACACTGGGGCAGCGAGCAGTACTTC	-	TRBV9	many	TRBJ2-7
CAWNMRTSTDTQYF	TGTGCCTGGAATATGCGAACCAGCACAGATACGCAGTATTTT	-	TRBV30	-	TRBJ2-3
CSAKKGASGSYNEQFF	TGCAGTGCAAAGAAAGGGGCTAGCGGATCCTACAATGAGCAGTTCTTC	TRBD2	TRBV20-1	few	TRBJ2-1
CASSQGLSNTGELFF	TGTGCCAGCAGTCAAGGGCTATCGAACACCGGGGAGCTGTTTTTT	-	TRBV12-3/TRBV12-4	-	TRBJ2-2
CASSKEDPGPEAFF	TGTGCCAGCAGCAAAGAAGATCCGGGACCTGAAGCTTTCTTT	-	TRBV21-1	-	TRBJ1-1
CASIGASTIGYTF	TGTGCCAGTATTGGCGCATCGACTATCGGCTACACCTTC	-	TRBV19	few	TRBJ1-2
CASSLTTGEHEQYF	TGTGCCAGCAGCTTAACGACAGGGGAGCACGAGCAGTACTTC	TRBD1	TRBV7-6	few	TRBJ2-7
CASSFARDGLQFF	TGTGCCAGCAGCTTTGCTAGAGACGGATTGCAGTTCTTC	-	TRBV7-8	-	TRBJ2-1
CASSSFRGNTEAFF	TGTGCCAGCAGCTCCTTCAGGGGAAACACTGAAGCTTTCTTT	-	TRBV7-9	many	TRBJ1-1
CSVSAGSPDTQYF	TGCAGCGTTAGTGCAGGGAGCCCAGATACGCAGTATTTT	-	TRBV29-1	many	TRBJ2-3
CASRVTSGSVFTQYF	TGTGCCAGCAGGGTTACTAGCGGGAGTGTTTTTACGCAGTATTTT	TRBD2	TRBV7-8	-	TRBJ2-3
CASSYDRGIYEQYF	TGTGCCAGCAGTTATGATCGCGGGATCTACGAGCAGTACTTC	-	TRBV6-2/TRBV6-3	-	TRBJ2-7
CASSLEWGNTIYF	TGTGCCAGCAGCTTGGAATGGGGAAACACCATATATTTT	-	TRBV5-5	-	TRBJ1-3
CASSRQGSVLGPQHF	TGTGCCAGCAGTCGACAGGGTTCTGTTTTGGGGCCCCAGCATTTT	TRBD1	TRBV2	few	TRBJ1-5
CSASRTDPYEQYF	TGCAGTGCTTCCCGGACAGATCCCTACGAGCAGTACTTC	-	TRBV20-1	few	TRBJ2-7
CASSLSGFTEAFF	TGTGCCAGCAGTTTATCAGGGTTCACTGAAGCTTTCTTT	-	TRBV12-3/TRBV12-4	-	TRBJ1-1
CASPSINEQFF	TGTGCCAGTCCTAGTATCAATGAGCAGTTCTTC	-	TRBV6-5	-	TRBJ2-1
CASSLHPGGDLRETQYF	TGTGCCAGCAGCCTACACCCCGGCGGCGATTTACGAGAGACCCAGTACTTC	-	TRBV5-6	few	TRBJ2-5
CASGERVGTEAFF	TGCGCCAGCGGGGAGAGGGTTGGTACTGAAGCTTTCTTT	-	TRBV5-1	-	TRBJ1-1
CASSTPGLAGGAYNEQFF	TGCGCCAGCAGCACACCGGGACTAGCGGGAGGAGCCTACAATGAGCAGTTCTTC	TRBD2	TRBV5-1	-	TRBJ2-1
CATSRGEPAYEQYF	TGTGCCACCAGCAGAGGAGAACCAGCCTACGAGCAGTACTTC	-	TRBV15	few	TRBJ2-7
CASSYSRSRFF	TGTGCCAGCAGTTACTCGAGGTCGCGGTTCTTC	-	TRBV6-2/TRBV6-3	few	TRBJ2-1
CASSYRQRVHTGELFF	TGTGCCAGCAGTTACCGTCAGCGGGTCCACACCGGGGAGCTGTTTTTT	-	TRBV6-2/TRBV6-3	-	TRBJ2-2
CASSPKQGASYEQYF	TGCGCCAGCAGCCCCAAACAGGGGGCGTCCTACGAGCAGTACTTC	TRBD1	TRBV4-1	-	TRBJ2-7
CATLDRVNTEAFF	TGTGCCACTCTAGACAGGGTGAACACTGAAGCTTTCTTT	TRBD1	TRBV19	few	TRBJ1-1
CATSDLRTGVSTDTQYF	TGTGCCACCAGTGATTTGAGGACAGGGGTATCCACAGATACGCAGTATTTT	TRBD1	TRBV24-1	-	TRBJ2-3
CASSYPRGGYTF	TGTGCCAGCAGCTACCCCAGGGGTGGCTACACCTTC	-	TRBV5-8	few	TRBJ1-2
CASSLGGPPDTQYF	TGTGCCAGCAGCCTTGGGGGCCCCCCAGATACGCAGTATTTT	-	TRBV7-3	-	TRBJ2-3
CASSQDTNTGELFF	TGTGCCAGCAGCCAAGATACGAACACCGGGGAGCTGTTTTTT	-	TRBV3-1	few	TRBJ2-2
CASRTGGQPQHF	TGTGCCAGCAGGACAGGTGGTCAGCCCCAGCATTTT	-	TRBV27	many	TRBJ1-5
CAISSPGTGRWHGYTF	TGTGCCATCAGCTCACCCGGGACAGGGCGTTGGCATGGCTACACCTTC	TRBD1	TRBV10-3	few	TRBJ1-2
CASSYSNGRSGYTF	TGTGCCAGCAGTTACTCGAACGGGAGGAGCGGCTACACCTTC	-	TRBV6-6	few	TRBJ1-2
CATSREHTIIGQPQHF	TGTGCCACCAGCAGAGAACATACAATTATCGGGCAGCCCCAGCATTTT	-	TRBV15	few	TRBJ1-5
CATSDFSGSSTDTQYF	TGTGCCACCAGTGATTTTTCGGGGAGCAGCACAGATACGCAGTATTTT	-	TRBV24-1	few	TRBJ2-3
CASSLEMMNLRNTIYF	TGCGCCAGCAGCTTGGAGATGATGAATCTCCGAAACACCATATATTTT	-	TRBV5-1	few	TRBJ1-3
CASSVVVTSGTDTQYF	TGTGCCAGCAGCGTAGTGGTGACTAGCGGCACAGATACGCAGTATTTT	TRBD2	TRBV9	few	TRBJ2-3
CASSFSQHRDRDRYHTGELFF	TGTGCCAGCAGCTTCAGCCAGCACCGGGACAGGGATCGGTATCACACCGGGGAGCTGTTTTTT	TRBD1	TRBV7-2	-	TRBJ2-2
CASHGSGETTNEKLFF	TGTGCCAGCCACGGGAGCGGTGAGACAACTAATGAAAAACTGTTTTTT	-	TRBV7-9	few	TRBJ1-4
CASSPPSNQPQHF	TGTGCCAGCTCACCACCGAGCAATCAGCCCCAGCATTTT	-	TRBV18	-	TRBJ1-5
CASTGLTGGTGELFF	TGTGCCAGCACGGGGCTGACAGGGGGCACCGGGGAGCTGTTTTTT	TRBD1	TRBV10-3	-	TRBJ2-2
CASGGGRANTGELFF	TGTGCCAGCGGAGGTGGGAGGGCGAACACCGGGGAGCTGTTTTTT	TRBD2	TRBV6-5	-	TRBJ2-2
CASNPTGKNTGELFF	TGCGCCAGCAACCCGACAGGAAAGAACACCGGGGAGCTGTTTTTT	-	TRBV5-1	-	TRBJ2-2
CASSSGAITYEQYF	TGTGCCAGCAGCTCGGGGGCAATTACCTACGAGCAGTACTTC	-	TRBV7-9	many	TRBJ2-7